This T cell receptor (beta chain) was captured in a study of shared clonotypes between healthy human individuals. Regarding the study as a whole: Researchers sampled only blood; tissue repertoires likely differ.

Details on this clone: The antigen remains unidentified. This CDR3 is also generated by other DNA sequences in the sample.

Per germline, CDR1 KGHSH and CDR2 LQKENI. The CDR3 covers 12 residues. Trimming pared 4 bases from V and 5 bases from J, leaving 5 bases between. Profiling relied on immunoSEQ multiplex PCR, and the TCRdb table lists in-frame clones only, not all of them. Counted here are roughly 1 million clones, approximately 70% occurring once; the ten biggest clones make up around 1.4%. The chain carries TRBV18 and TRBJ2-2; D remains unclear. The sample was memory CD4+ T cells sorted from blood. Described subset: CD45RA-negative fraction. This receptor was identified in a man younger than 30 in good health. In DNA form, the CDR3 reads TGTGCCAGCTCACAGGGTACCGGGGAGCTGTTTTTT. Residues: CASSQGTGELFF.